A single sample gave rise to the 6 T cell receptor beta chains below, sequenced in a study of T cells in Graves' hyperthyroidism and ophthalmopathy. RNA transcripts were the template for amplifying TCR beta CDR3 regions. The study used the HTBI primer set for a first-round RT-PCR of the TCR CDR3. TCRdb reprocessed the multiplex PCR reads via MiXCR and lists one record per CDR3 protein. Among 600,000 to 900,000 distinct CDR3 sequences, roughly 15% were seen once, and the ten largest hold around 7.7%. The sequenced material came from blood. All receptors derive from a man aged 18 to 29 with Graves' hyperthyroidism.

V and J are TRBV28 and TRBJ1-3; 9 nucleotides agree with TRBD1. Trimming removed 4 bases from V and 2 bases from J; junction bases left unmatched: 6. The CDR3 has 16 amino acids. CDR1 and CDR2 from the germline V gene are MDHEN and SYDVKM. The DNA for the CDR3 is TGTGCCAGCAGTTCGATGGGACAGGGAACTGGAAACACCATATATTTT. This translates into CASSSMGQGTGNTIYF.

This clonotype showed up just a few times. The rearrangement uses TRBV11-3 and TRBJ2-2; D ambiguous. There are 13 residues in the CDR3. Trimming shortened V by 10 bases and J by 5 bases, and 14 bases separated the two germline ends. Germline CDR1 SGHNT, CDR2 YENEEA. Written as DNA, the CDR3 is TGTGCCACTGAGACGGAGAAAACCGGGGAGCTGTTTTTT. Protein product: CATETEKTGELFF.

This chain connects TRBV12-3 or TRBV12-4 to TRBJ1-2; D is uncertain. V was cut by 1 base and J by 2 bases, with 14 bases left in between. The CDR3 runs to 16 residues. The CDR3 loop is CASSLEQFEENYGYTF. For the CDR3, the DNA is TGTGCCAGCAGTTTAGAGCAATTCGAAGAAAACTATGGCTACACCTTC.

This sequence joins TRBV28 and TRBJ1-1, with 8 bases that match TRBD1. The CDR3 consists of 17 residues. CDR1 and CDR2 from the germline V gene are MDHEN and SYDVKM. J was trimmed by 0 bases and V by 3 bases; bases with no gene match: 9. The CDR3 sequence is CASSFPTRQGLNTEAFF. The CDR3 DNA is TGTGCCAGCAGTTTCCCTACACGACAGGGGCTGAACACTGAAGCTTTCTTT.

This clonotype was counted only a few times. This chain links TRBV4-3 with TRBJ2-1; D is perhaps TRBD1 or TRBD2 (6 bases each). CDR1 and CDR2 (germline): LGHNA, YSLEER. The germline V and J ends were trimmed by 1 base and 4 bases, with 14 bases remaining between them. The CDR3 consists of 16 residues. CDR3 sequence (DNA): TGCGCCAGCAGCCAAGCCCCCGGGGGCACGTACAATGAGCAGTTCTTC. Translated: CASSQAPGGTYNEQFF.

The CDR3 region is CSASIGNIQYF. In nucleotides, the CDR3 is TGCAGTGCTAGTATCGGAAACATTCAGTACTTC. This chain connects TRBV20-1 to TRBJ2-4; D not resolved. The germline gives CDR1 DFQATT, CDR2 SNEGSKA (reference sequence). Trimming took 3 bases from V and 6 from J, leaving 6 bases between them. This CDR3 has 11 residues.